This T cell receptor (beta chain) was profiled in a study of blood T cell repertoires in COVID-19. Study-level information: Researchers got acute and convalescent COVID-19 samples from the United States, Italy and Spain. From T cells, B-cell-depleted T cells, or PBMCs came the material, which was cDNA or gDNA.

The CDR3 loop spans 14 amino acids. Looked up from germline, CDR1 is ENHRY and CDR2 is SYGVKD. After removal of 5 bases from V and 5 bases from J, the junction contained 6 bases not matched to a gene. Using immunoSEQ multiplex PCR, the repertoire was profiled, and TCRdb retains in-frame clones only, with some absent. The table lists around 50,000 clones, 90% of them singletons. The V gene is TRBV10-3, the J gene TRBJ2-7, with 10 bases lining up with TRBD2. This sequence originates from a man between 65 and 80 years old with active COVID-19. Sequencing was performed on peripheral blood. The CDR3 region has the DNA TGTGCCATCAGTAACATAGCGGGAGGCCACGAGCAGTACTTC. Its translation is CAISNIAGGHEQYF.